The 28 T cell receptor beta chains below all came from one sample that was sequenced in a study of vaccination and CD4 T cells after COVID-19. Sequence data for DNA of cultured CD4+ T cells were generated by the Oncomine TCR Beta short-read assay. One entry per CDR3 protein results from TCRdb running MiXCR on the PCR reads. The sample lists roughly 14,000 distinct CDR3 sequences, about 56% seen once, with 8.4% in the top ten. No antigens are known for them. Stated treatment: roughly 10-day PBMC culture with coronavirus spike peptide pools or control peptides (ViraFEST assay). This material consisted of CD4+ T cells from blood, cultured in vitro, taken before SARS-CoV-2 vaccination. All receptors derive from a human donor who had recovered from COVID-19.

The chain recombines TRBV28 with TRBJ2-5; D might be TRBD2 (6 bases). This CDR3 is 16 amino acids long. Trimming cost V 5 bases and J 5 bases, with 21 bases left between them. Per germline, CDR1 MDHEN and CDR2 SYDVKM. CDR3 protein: CASSTRAGSAEETQYF. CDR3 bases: TGTGCCAGCAGTACCCGGGCGGGATCAGCGGAGGAGACCCAGTACTTC.

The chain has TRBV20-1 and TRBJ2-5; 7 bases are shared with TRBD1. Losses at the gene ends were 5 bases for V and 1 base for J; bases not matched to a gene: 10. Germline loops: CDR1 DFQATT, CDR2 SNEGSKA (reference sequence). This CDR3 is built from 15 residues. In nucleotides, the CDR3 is TGCAGTGCTCAGAACCCCAGGGGGACCCAAGAGACCCAGTACTTC. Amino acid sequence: CSAQNPRGTQETQYF.

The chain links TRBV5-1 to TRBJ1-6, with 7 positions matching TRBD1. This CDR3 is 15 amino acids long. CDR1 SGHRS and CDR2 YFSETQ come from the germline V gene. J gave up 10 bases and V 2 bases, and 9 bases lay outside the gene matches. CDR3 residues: CASSLTGERDSPLHF. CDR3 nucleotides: TGCGCCAGCAGCTTAACAGGGGAGAGGGACTCACCCCTCCACTTT.

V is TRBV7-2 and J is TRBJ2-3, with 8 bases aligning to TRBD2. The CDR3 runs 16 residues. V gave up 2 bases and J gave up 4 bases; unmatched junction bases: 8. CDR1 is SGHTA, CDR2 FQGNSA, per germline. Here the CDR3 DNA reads TGTGCCAGCAGCTTACGGGCGGGAGGTCGGGCAGATACGCAGTATTTT. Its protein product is CASSLRAGGRADTQYF.

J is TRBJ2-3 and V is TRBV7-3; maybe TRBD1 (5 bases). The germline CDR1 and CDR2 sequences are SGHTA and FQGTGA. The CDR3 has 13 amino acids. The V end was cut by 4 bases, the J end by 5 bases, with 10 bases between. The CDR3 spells CASSSTQGDTQYF. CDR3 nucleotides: TGTGCCAGCAGCTCCACTCAGGGAGATACGCAGTATTTT.

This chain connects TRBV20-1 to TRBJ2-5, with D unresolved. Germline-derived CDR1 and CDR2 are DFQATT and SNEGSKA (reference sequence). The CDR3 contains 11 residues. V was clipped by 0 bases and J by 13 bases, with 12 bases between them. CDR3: CSAREGTFTYF. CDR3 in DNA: TGCAGTGCTAGAGAGGGCACCTTTACGTACTTC.

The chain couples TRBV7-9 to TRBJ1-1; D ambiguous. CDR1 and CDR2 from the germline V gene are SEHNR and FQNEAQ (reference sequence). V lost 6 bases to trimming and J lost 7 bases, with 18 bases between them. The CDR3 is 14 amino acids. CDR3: CASSYHQGALEAFF. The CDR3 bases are TGTGCCAGCAGTTATCATCAAGGAGCCCTTGAAGCTTTCTTT.

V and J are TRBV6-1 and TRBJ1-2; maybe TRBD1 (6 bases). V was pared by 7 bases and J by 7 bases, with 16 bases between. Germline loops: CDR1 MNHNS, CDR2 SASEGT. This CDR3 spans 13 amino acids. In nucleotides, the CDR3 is TGTGCCAGCACCTCAACGGGGGCGGCTGGCTACACCTTC. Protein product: CASTSTGAAGYTF.

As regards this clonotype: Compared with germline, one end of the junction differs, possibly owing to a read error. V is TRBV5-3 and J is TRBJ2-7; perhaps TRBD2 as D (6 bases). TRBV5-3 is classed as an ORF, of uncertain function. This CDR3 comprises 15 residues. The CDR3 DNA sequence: TGTGCCAGCAGCTTGTTTATCCAGGGAGGCTACGAGCAGTACTTC. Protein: CASSLFIQGGYEQYF.

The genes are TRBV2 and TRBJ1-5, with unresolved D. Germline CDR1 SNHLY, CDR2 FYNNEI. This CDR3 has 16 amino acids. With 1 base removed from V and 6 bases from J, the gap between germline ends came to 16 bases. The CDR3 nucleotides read TGTGCCAGCAGTGAAGGGCGCCTGGAGAGAGGTCAGCCCCAGCATTTT. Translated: CASSEGRLERGQPQHF.

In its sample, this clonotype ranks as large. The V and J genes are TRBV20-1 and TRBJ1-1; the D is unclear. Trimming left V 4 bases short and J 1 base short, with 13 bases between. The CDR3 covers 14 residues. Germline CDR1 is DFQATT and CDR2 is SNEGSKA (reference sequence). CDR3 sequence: CSAIPSPKNTEAFF. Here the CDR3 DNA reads TGCAGTGCTATCCCTTCCCCCAAGAACACTGAAGCTTTCTTT.

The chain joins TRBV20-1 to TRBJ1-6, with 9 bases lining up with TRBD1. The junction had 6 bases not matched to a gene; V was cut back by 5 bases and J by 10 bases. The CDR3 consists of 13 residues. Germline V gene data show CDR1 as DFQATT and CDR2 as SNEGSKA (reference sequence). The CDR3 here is CSALDRGSSPLHF. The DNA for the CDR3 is TGCAGTGCTCTCGACAGGGGGAGCTCACCCCTCCACTTT.

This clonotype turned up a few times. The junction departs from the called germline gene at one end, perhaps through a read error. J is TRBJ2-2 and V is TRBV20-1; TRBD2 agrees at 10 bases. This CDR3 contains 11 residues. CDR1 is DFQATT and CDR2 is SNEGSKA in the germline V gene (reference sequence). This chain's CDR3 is CSADGLAAAVF. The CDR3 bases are TGCAGTGCCGATGGACTAGCGGCAGCTGTTTTT.

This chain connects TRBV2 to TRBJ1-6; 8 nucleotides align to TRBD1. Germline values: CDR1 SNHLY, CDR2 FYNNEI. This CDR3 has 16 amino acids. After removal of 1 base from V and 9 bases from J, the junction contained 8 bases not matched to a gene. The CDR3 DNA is TGTGCCAGCAGTGAAGACAGGGGGGCCGCCGGTTCACCCCTCCACTTT. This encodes CASSEDRGAAGSPLHF.

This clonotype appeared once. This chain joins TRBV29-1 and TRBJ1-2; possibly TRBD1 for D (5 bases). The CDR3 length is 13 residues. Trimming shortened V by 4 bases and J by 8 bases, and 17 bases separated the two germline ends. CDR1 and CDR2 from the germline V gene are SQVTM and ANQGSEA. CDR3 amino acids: CSVAQPGRVGYTF. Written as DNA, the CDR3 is TGCAGCGTTGCCCAGCCAGGGAGGGTCGGCTACACCTTC.

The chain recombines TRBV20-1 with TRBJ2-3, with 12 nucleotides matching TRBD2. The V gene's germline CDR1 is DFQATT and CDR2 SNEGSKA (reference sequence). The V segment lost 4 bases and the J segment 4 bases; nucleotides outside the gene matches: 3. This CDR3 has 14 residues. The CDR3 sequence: CSATLAGGPDTQYF. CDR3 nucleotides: TGCAGTGCTACTCTAGCGGGGGGGCCAGATACGCAGTATTTT.

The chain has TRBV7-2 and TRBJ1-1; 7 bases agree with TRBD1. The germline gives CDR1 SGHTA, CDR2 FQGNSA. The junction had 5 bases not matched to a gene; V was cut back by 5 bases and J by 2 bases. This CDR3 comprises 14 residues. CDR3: CASSARGANTEAFF. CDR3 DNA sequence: TGTGCCAGCAGCGCCAGGGGGGCCAACACTGAAGCTTTCTTT.

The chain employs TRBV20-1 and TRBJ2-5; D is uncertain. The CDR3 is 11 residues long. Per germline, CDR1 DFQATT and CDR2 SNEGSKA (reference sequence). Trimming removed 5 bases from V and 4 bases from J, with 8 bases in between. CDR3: CSARKRETQYF. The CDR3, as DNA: TGCAGTGCTCGCAAGAGAGAGACCCAGTACTTC.

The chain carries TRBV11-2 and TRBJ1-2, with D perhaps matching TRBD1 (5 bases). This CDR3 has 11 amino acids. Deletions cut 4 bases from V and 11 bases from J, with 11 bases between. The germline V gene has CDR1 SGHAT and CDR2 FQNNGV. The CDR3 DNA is TGTGCCAGCAGCTACAGCAGGGTATACACCTTC. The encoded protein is CASSYSRVYTF.

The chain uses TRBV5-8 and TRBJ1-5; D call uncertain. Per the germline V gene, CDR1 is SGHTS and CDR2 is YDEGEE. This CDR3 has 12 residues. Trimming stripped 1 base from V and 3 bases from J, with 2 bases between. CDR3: CASSLINQPQHF. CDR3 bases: TGTGCCAGCAGCTTGATCAATCAGCCCCAGCATTTT.

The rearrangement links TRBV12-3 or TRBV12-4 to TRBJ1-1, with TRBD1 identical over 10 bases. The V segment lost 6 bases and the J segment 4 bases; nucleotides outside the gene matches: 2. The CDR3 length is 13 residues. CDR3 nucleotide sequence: TGTGCCAGCAGCCGGACAGGGGGCACTGAAGCTTTCTTT. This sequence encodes CASSRTGGTEAFF.

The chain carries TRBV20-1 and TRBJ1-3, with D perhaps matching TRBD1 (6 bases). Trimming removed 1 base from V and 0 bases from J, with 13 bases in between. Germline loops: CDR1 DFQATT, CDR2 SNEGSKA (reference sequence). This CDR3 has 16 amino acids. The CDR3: CSARARQESSGNTIYF. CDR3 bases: TGCAGTGCTAGAGCTCGACAGGAGAGCTCTGGAAACACCATATATTTT.

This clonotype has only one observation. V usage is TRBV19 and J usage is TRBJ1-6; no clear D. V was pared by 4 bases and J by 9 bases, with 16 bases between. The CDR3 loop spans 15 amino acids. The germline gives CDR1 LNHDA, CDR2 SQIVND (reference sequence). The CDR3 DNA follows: TGTGCCAGTAGTACGGGGTCGAGGACGGGTTCACCCCTCCACTTT. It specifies CASSTGSRTGSPLHF.

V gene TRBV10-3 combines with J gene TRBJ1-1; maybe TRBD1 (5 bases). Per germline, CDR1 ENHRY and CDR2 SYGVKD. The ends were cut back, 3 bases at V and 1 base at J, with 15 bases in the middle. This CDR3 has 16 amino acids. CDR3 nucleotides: TGTGCCATCAGTGAATCCTGGGGGACGAGGAACACTGAAGCTTTCTTT. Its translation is CAISESWGTRNTEAFF.

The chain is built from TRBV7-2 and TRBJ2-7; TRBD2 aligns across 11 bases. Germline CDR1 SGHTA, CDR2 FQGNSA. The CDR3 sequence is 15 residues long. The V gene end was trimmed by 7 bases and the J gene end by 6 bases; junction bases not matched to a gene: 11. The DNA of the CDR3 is TGTGCCAGCACCGAAGGGGGACTAGCGGCGGGCGAGCAGTACTTC. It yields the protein CASTEGGLAAGEQYF.

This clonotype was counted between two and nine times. The CDR3 sequence: CASAGRGRGNEQFF. In DNA, the CDR3 is TGTGCCAGCGCCGGCAGGGGTCGGGGCAATGAGCAGTTCTTC. This chain uses TRBV19 with TRBJ2-1, with D possibly TRBD1 on 6 matching bases. V was cut by 9 bases and J by 6 bases, with 18 bases left in between. The germline gives CDR1 LNHDA, CDR2 SQIVND (reference sequence). This CDR3 has 14 residues. The entire variable domain, with the rest obtained from reference TRBV19 and TRBJ2-1, is as follows: DGGITQSPKYLFRKEGQNVTLSCEQNLNHDAMYWYRQDPGQGLRLIYYSQIVNDFQKGDIAEGYSVSREKKESFPLTVTSAQKNPTAFYLCASAGRGRGNEQFFGPGTRLTVL.

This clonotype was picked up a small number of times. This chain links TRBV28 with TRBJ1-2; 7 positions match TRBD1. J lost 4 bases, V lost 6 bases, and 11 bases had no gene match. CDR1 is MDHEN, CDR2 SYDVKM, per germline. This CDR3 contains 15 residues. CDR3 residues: CASRILGGTIYGYTF. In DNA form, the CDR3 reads TGTGCCAGCAGAATCTTAGGGGGCACTATCTATGGCTACACCTTC.

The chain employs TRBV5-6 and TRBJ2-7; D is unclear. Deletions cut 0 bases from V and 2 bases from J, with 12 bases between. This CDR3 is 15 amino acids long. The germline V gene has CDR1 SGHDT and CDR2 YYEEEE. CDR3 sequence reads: CASSLALLGTYEQYF. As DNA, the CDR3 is TGTGCCAGCAGCTTGGCACTCCTTGGCACCTACGAGCAGTACTTC.